The entry below gives a single T cell receptor (beta chain) sequence along with its context. The time point is: blood 2 weeks post-SBRT. Specified treatment: 15 Gy SBRT to primary tumor, nephrectomy 4 weeks later. The CDR3 runs 14 residues. V lost 0 bases and J 2 bases, leaving 8 bases between the germline ends. The germline V gene has CDR1 SGHVS and CDR2 FNYEAQ. The record originates from a study of radiation and T cells in renal cell carcinoma. Only in-frame clones appear in the TCRdb table, and some are missing; sequencing was by immunoSEQ multiplex PCR. The sample consists of 120,000 or so clones, approximately 85% of them appearing once.

The chain uses TRBV7-6 and TRBJ2-7; D might be TRBD2 (5 bases). Here the sequenced sample was blood, taken from a patient whose treatment included radiotherapy and nephrectomy. The source is a man in his fifties with renal cell carcinoma. CDR3 loop: CASSLAGAAYEQYF. The DNA for the CDR3 is TGTGCCAGCAGCTTAGCGGGAGCTGCCTACGAGCAGTACTTC. The full variable domain, its missing parts supplied by reference TRBV7-6 and TRBJ2-7, is GAGVSQSPRYKVTKRGQDVALRCDPISGHVSLYWYRQALGQGPEFLTYFNYEAQQDKSGLPNDRFSAERPEGSISTLTIQRTEQRDSAMYRCASSLAGAAYEQYFGPGTRLTVT.